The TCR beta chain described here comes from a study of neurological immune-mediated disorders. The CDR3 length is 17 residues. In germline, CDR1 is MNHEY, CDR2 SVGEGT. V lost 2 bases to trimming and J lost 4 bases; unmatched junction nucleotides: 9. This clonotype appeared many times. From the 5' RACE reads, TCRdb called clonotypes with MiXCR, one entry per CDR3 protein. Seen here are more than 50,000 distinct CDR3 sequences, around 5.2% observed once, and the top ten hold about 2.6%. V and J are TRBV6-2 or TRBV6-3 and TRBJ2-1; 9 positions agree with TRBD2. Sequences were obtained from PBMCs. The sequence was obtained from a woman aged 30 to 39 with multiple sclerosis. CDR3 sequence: CASSYVPSGGLYNEQFF. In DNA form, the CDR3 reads TGTGCCAGCAGTTACGTTCCCAGCGGGGGGCTTTACAATGAGCAGTTCTTC.